The next 16 T cell receptor beta chains were all read from a single sample in a study of cytomegalovirus exposure and HLA in healthy donors. Both 60 Vbeta primers and 13 Jbeta primers went into the PCR. Method: immunoSEQ multiplex PCR; TCRdb's copy keeps in-frame clones and lacks some. This repertoire shows 140,000 to 150,000 clones, 70% found once; its top ten account for 2% to 2.5%. The material sequenced was PBMCs. The receptors shown here come from a woman aged 60-75 years in good health and CMV-seropositive.

The J gene is TRBJ2-1, the V gene TRBV9; 11 bases align to TRBD2. This CDR3 spans 16 amino acids. Germline V gene lookup returns CDR1 SGDLS and CDR2 YYNGEE. The V gene end was trimmed by 3 bases and the J gene end by 4 bases; junction bases not matched to a gene: 6. The CDR3 nucleotides are TGTGCCAGCAGCGAATTTAGCGGGAGGGCTTACAATGAGCAGTTCTTC. Translating gives CASSEFSGRAYNEQFF.

The chain employs TRBV30 and TRBJ1-1; no clear D gene. This CDR3 has 13 amino acids. With 1 base removed from V and 5 bases from J, the gap between germline ends came to 11 bases. Germline V gives CDR1 GTSNPN, CDR2 SVGIG (reference sequence). The CDR3 spells CAWSALGPTEAFF. The CDR3 coding sequence is TGTGCCTGGAGTGCTCTCGGTCCGACTGAAGCTTTCTTT.

The CDR3 region has the DNA TGCAGCGTTGGGCAGGGAGGGGAGCTGTTTTTT. It encodes CSVGQGGELFF. The rearrangement uses TRBV29-1 and TRBJ2-2, with D maybe TRBD1 (5 bases). Germline V gene sequence: CDR1 SQVTM, CDR2 ANQGSEA. The length of the CDR3 is 11 residues. V lost 4 bases to trimming and J lost 8 bases, with 8 bases between them.

This chain joins TRBV30 and TRBJ2-1, with D unclear. CDR3 size: 13 residues. Looked up from germline, CDR1 is GTSNPN and CDR2 is SVGIG (reference sequence). The V and J ends lost 8 bases and 2 bases respectively, with 13 bases between them. The CDR3 DNA reads TGTGCCCTTAGACACAATACCTACAATGAGCAGTTCTTC. Translating gives CALRHNTYNEQFF.

This clone was counted between two and nine times. This sequence joins TRBV28 and TRBJ2-1, with 8 bases fitting TRBD2. This CDR3 is 14 amino acids long. Germline CDR1 MDHEN, CDR2 SYDVKM. The V gene end was trimmed by 8 bases and the J gene end by 5 bases; junction bases not matched to a gene: 8. The CDR3 is CASYPTSENNEQFF. The CDR3, as DNA: TGTGCCAGCTACCCGACTAGCGAAAACAATGAGCAGTTCTTC.

This rearrangement joins TRBV5-1 to TRBJ2-5, with D perhaps matching TRBD2 (6 bases). V was shortened by 0 bases and J by 5 bases, with 17 bases between the two germline ends. The CDR3 consists of 16 residues. Per the germline V gene, CDR1 is SGHRS and CDR2 is YFSETQ. The CDR3, as DNA: TGCGCCAGCAGCTTGGATGAGGGACGCGGAGGGGAGACCCAGTACTTC. The encoded protein is CASSLDEGRGGETQYF.

There are a few counts of this clone. This chain links TRBV6-5 with TRBJ2-7, with TRBD2 matching 12 bases. Per germline, CDR1 MNHEY and CDR2 SVGAGI. With 5 bases clipped from V and 2 bases from J, the junction kept 1 base outside the gene matches. This CDR3 has 14 residues. The CDR3 region is CASSRTSGTYEQYF. CDR3 DNA: TGTGCCAGCAGTCGGACTAGCGGGACCTACGAGCAGTACTTC.

This clone came up a few times. This chain links TRBV6-1 with TRBJ2-3, with D maybe TRBD1 (5 bases). The CDR3 totals 11 residues. Germline V gene lookup returns CDR1 MNHNS and CDR2 SASEGT. Trimming pared 2 bases from V and 10 bases from J, leaving 7 bases between. The DNA of the CDR3 is TGTGCCAGCAGTGAACAGGGCCCGCAGTATTTT. Amino acids: CASSEQGPQYF.

The chain couples TRBV27 to TRBJ2-1, with TRBD2 matching 9 bases. Germline-derived CDR1 and CDR2 are MNHEY and SMNVEV (reference sequence). The length of the CDR3 is 18 residues. The ends lost 6 bases at V and 0 bases at J; junction bases unmatched: 12. CDR3 in DNA: TGTGCCAGCAGCCCCCTGACGGGACTAGCCAACTCCTACAATGAGCAGTTCTTC. It specifies CASSPLTGLANSYNEQFF.

The chain links TRBV29-1 to TRBJ1-1; 7 bases are shared with TRBD1. There are 12 residues in the CDR3. CDR1 and CDR2 (germline): SQVTM, ANQGSEA. V dropped 7 bases and J dropped 4; count of bases not matched to a gene: 6. CDR3 in amino acids: CSAYRGGTEAFF. Here the CDR3 DNA reads TGCAGCGCGTACAGGGGAGGCACTGAAGCTTTCTTT.

The chain recombines TRBV6-1 with TRBJ1-3, with 10 bases aligning to TRBD1. This CDR3 has 15 amino acids. Germline CDR1 and CDR2: MNHNS and SASEGT. Trimming took 8 bases from V and 2 from J; bases not matched to a gene: 6. In DNA, the CDR3 is TGTGCCAGCGGGGGACAGGGGAGAGCTGGAAACACCATATATTTT. This codes for CASGGQGRAGNTIYF.

The chain joins TRBV5-1 to TRBJ2-1, with 7 positions matching TRBD1. The CDR3 runs 15 residues. Per the germline V gene, CDR1 is SGHRS and CDR2 is YFSETQ. Unmatched junction bases numbered 4, after V lost 4 bases and J lost 0 bases. CDR3 region: CASSQDRVSYNEQFF. The CDR3 DNA follows: TGCGCCAGCAGCCAAGACAGGGTCTCCTACAATGAGCAGTTCTTC.

This chain connects TRBV5-1 to TRBJ2-5; D is undetermined. The CDR3 runs to 14 residues. Germline lookup yields CDR1 SGHRS and CDR2 YFSETQ. V was cut by 4 bases and J by 4 bases, with 14 bases left in between. The chain's CDR3 is CASSPGSSGETQYF. The CDR3 DNA reads as TGCGCCAGCAGCCCCGGGTCATCCGGAGAGACCCAGTACTTC.

This rearrangement joins TRBV7-8 to TRBJ1-1; D unresolved. The germline V gene has CDR1 SGHVS and CDR2 FQNEAQ. There are 13 residues in the CDR3. V lost 4 bases to trimming and J lost 4 bases, with 10 bases between them. The CDR3 is CASSSLRGTEAFF. The CDR3 DNA reads as TGTGCCAGCAGCTCACTCCGGGGCACTGAAGCTTTCTTT.

The rearrangement uses TRBV2 and TRBJ2-3; 9 bases are a match to TRBD2. Germline V gene data show CDR1 as SNHLY and CDR2 as FYNNEI. After removal of 6 bases from V and 6 bases from J, the junction contained 13 bases not matched to a gene. This CDR3 is 16 amino acids long. DNA of the CDR3: TGTGCCAGCAGGGATAGCGGGGGAACGTATTGGGATACGCAGTATTTT. Translating it yields CASRDSGGTYWDTQYF.

The V call is TRBV5-1, the J call TRBJ1-2; D might be TRBD1 (5 bases). V gave up 0 bases and J gave up 6 bases, with 9 bases separating them. In germline, CDR1 is SGHRS, CDR2 YFSETQ. This CDR3 spans 13 amino acids. The CDR3 region has the DNA TGCGCCAGCAGCTTGGTAGGGGTTGATGGCTACACCTTC. Translating gives CASSLVGVDGYTF.